This T cell receptor (beta chain) stems from a study of T cells in Graves' hyperthyroidism and ophthalmopathy. For the study at large: Peripheral blood was secured at the point of initial diagnosis, before any treatment.

RNA transcripts served as the template for amplifying TCR beta CDR3 regions. With the HTBI primer set, the TCR CDR3 went through a first round of RT-PCR. MiXCR was run by TCRdb on the multiplex PCR reads, yielding one entry per CDR3 protein. The table has a few hundred thousand distinct CDR3 sequences, about a sixth seen once. This CDR3 region has 13 residues. Trimming removed 0 bases from V and 6 bases from J, with 9 bases in between. CDR1 is DFQATT, CDR2 SNEGSKA, per germline (reference sequence). Study conclusions and caveats: Ophthalmopathy, as predicted by the model, came a median around 6 months after the prediction. Stable hyperthyroidism and ophthalmopathy were separated using 13 V-J signatures.

Ten or more counts support this clonotype. Antigen unknown. Graves' hyperthyroidism is called stable when ophthalmopathy does not progress within 18 months. The chain joins TRBV20-1 to TRBJ1-5; D may be TRBD1 (6 bases). The clonotype was recovered from a woman aged 18-29 years with Graves' hyperthyroidism. Sequencing was performed on blood. The CDR3 loop is CSARERRGQPQHF. The CDR3 bases are TGCAGTGCTAGAGAGCGCAGGGGTCAGCCCCAGCATTTT.